The 16 T cell receptor beta chains presented below share a single source sample, sequenced in a study of cytomegalovirus exposure and HLA in healthy donors. Repertoires were generated with immunoSEQ multiplex PCR, while TCRdb's copy carries only in-frame clones and drops some. The sample yields 150,000 to 200,000 clones, 86% seen once. The sequencing sample was made of PBMCs. These receptors came from a man aged 25 to 40 in good health and CMV-seropositive.

The chain has TRBV9 and TRBJ1-1; D is possibly TRBD1 (5 bases). This CDR3 has 15 residues. Trimming pared 3 bases from V and 3 bases from J, leaving 15 bases between. Germline V lookup: CDR1 SGDLS, CDR2 YYNGEE. The CDR3 DNA reads TGTGCCAGCAGCGCCCCCGGGACCGAATACACTGAAGCTTTCTTT. It encodes CASSAPGTEYTEAFF. The variable domain in full, with the rest retrieved from reference TRBV9 and TRBJ1-1, is DSGVTQTPKHLITATGQRVTLRCSPRSGDLSVYWYQQSLDQGLQFLIQYYNGEERAKGNILERFSAQQFPDLHSELNLSSLELGDSALYFCASSAPGTEYTEAFFGQGTRLTVV.

This clone was counted only a few times. This chain connects TRBV29-1 to TRBJ2-2, with 8 bases fitting TRBD1. Unmatched junction bases numbered 16, after V lost 6 bases and J lost 4 bases. Germline V gives CDR1 SQVTM, CDR2 ANQGSEA. There are 17 residues in the CDR3. In nucleotides, the CDR3 is TGCAGCGTAGGTACTTCAGGGGGCTTTACTATCACCGGGGAGCTGTTTTTT. It specifies CSVGTSGGFTITGELFF.

This clone was picked up one time. The chain joins TRBV6-4 to TRBJ2-3, with 12 nucleotides matching TRBD1. J was trimmed by 4 bases and V by 6 bases; bases with no gene match: 5. The CDR3 extends over 15 amino acids. Germline-derived CDR1 and CDR2 are MRHNA and SNTAGT. Here the CDR3 DNA reads TGTGCCAGCAGCGCCGGGACAGGGGGCGCAGATACGCAGTATTTT. This encodes CASSAGTGGADTQYF.

V usage is TRBV29-1 and J usage is TRBJ1-2; no reliable D call. The V gene lost 6 bases and the J gene lost 1 base, with 9 bases spanning the gap. The CDR3 is made up of 12 amino acids. CDR1 is SQVTM and CDR2 is ANQGSEA in the germline V gene. CDR3 amino acids: CSVDGHNYGYTF. CDR3 in DNA: TGCAGCGTGGACGGTCATAACTATGGCTACACCTTC. Full variable domain (rest looked up from reference TRBV29-1 and TRBJ1-2): SAVISQKPSRDICQRGTSLTIQCQVDSQVTMMFWYRQQPGQSLTLIATANQGSEATYESGFVIDKFPISRPNLTFSTLTVSNMSPEDSSIYLCSVDGHNYGYTFGSGTRLTVV.

The chain is built from TRBV18 and TRBJ1-1; 11 positions agree with TRBD1. Germline loops: CDR1 KGHSH, CDR2 LQKENI. The CDR3 has 16 residues. V was pared by 2 bases and J by 5 bases, with 7 bases of the junction left unmatched. The CDR3 nucleotides read TGTGCCAGCTCACCAGGAGGGACAGGGGGATGGACTGAAGCTTTCTTT. Its protein is CASSPGGTGGWTEAFF.

In its sample, this clone was seen a few times. V gene TRBV5-1 combines with J gene TRBJ1-1; 8 bases agree with TRBD1. Germline V gene sequence: CDR1 SGHRS, CDR2 YFSETQ. J was trimmed by 0 bases and V by 4 bases; bases with no gene match: 11. The length of the CDR3 is 17 residues. For the CDR3, the DNA is TGCGCCAGCAGCACAACTCCCTCAGGGGGCCTGAACACTGAAGCTTTCTTT. Translating it yields CASSTTPSGGLNTEAFF.

The chain couples TRBV7-2 to TRBJ1-5, with D uncertain. V was pared by 1 base and J by 2 bases, with 12 bases between. Germline CDR1 is SGHTA and CDR2 is FQGNSA. The CDR3 length is 16 residues. CDR3 region: CASSLVSPIGNQPQHF. The CDR3 DNA follows: TGTGCCAGCAGCTTAGTATCGCCCATCGGCAATCAGCCCCAGCATTTT.

V and J are TRBV30 and TRBJ2-3, with 11 bases lining up with TRBD2. Looked up from germline, CDR1 is GTSNPN and CDR2 is SVGIG (reference sequence). The junction had 6 bases not matched to a gene; V was cut back by 0 bases and J by 4 bases. This CDR3 is 16 amino acids long. DNA for the CDR3: TGTGCCTGGAGTGTTTTTAGCGGGGGGGCTTCAGATACGCAGTATTTT. This translates into CAWSVFSGGASDTQYF.

J is TRBJ1-5 and V is TRBV28; 8 bases are shared with TRBD1. The V and J ends lost 6 bases and 5 bases, in that order; junction bases with no gene match: 6. This CDR3 has 14 amino acids. CDR1 is MDHEN, CDR2 SYDVKM, per germline. In DNA form, the CDR3 reads TGTGCCAGCAGGCCGGACAGGGACTATCAGCCCCAGCATTTT. It is translated as CASRPDRDYQPQHF.

V usage is TRBV30 and J usage is TRBJ1-4, with D unclear. The CDR3 length is 12 residues. V was clipped by 2 bases and J by 4 bases, with 5 bases between them. From germline, CDR1 is GTSNPN and CDR2 SVGIG (reference sequence). The CDR3 loop is CAWSKVNEKLFF. CDR3 nucleotide sequence: TGTGCCTGGAGTAAAGTTAATGAAAAACTGTTTTTT.

CDR3 region: CASSLGGPNTEAFF. DNA of the CDR3: TGTGCCAGCAGCTTAGGGGGGCCGAACACTGAAGCTTTCTTT. The chain links TRBV7-6 to TRBJ1-1, with D possibly being TRBD1 (6 bases). CDR1 and CDR2 (germline): SGHVS, FNYEAQ. This CDR3 comprises 14 residues. Trimming took 1 base from V and 1 from J, leaving 7 bases between them.

Only one count was recorded for this clone. The chain links TRBV9 to TRBJ1-6; unclear D gene. This CDR3 has 15 residues. V was clipped by 0 bases and J by 5 bases, with 9 bases between them. Germline V gives CDR1 SGDLS, CDR2 YYNGEE. The chain's CDR3 is CASSVGNVHNSPLHF. Written as DNA, the CDR3 is TGTGCCAGCAGCGTAGGGAACGTCCATAATTCACCCCTCCACTTT.

The V gene is TRBV4-1, the J gene TRBJ2-7; TRBD1 might be the D (5 bases). Trimming took 0 bases from V and 2 from J, leaving 11 bases between them. This CDR3 comprises 15 residues. The germline CDR1 and CDR2 sequences are MGHRA and YSYEKL. This chain's CDR3 is CASSQDPARAYEQYF. In DNA, the CDR3 is TGCGCCAGCAGCCAAGATCCCGCCAGGGCCTACGAGCAGTACTTC.

Remarks on this clone: At one of its ends the junction is not consistent with the germline gene, which may arise from a read error. The chain combines TRBV7-7 with TRBJ2-1, with a possible D match to TRBD2 (6 bases). This CDR3 has 13 amino acids. From germline, CDR1 is SSHAT and CDR2 FNYEAQ (reference sequence). The CDR3 sequence is CASSPEGGDEQFF. The CDR3 coding sequence is TGTGCTAGCAGCCCAGAAGGCGGGGATGAGCAGTTCTTC. Supplemented by reference TRBV7-7 and TRBJ2-1, the full variable domain reads GAGVSQSPRYKVTKRGQDVTLRCDPISSHATLYWYQQALGQGPEFLTYFNYEAQPDKSGLPSDRFSAERPEGSISTLTIQRTEQRDSAMYRCASSPEGGDEQFFGPGTRLTVL.

The genes are TRBV10-2 and TRBJ1-2, with TRBD1 matching over 8 bases. Germline V gene sequence: CDR1 WSHSY, CDR2 SAAADI. The CDR3 spans 13 residues. J was trimmed by 5 bases and V by 7 bases; bases with no gene match: 6. CDR3 nucleotide sequence: TGCGCCAGCACGACAGGGGTAGGGTATGGCTACACCTTC. Protein product: CASTTGVGYGYTF.

The chain has TRBV5-1 and TRBJ2-7; no definite D call. V lost 0 bases, J lost 5 bases, and 9 bases lay in between. Per the germline V gene, CDR1 is SGHRS and CDR2 is YFSETQ. This CDR3 comprises 13 residues. This CDR3 reads CASSLGFRNEQYF. Here the CDR3 DNA reads TGCGCCAGCAGCTTGGGTTTCAGGAACGAGCAGTACTTC.